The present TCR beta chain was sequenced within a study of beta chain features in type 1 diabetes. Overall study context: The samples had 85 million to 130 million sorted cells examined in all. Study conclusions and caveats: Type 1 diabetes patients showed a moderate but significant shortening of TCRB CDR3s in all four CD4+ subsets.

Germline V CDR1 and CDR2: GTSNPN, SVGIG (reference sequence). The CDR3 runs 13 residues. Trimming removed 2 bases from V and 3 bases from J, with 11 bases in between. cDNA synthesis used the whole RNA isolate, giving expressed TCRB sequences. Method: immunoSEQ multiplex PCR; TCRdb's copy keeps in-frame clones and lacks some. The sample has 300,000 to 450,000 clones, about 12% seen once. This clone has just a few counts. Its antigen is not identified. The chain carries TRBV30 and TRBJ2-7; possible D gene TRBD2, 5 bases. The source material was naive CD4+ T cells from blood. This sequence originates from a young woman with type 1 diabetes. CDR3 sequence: CAWSTERGYEQYF. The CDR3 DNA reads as TGTGCCTGGAGTACCGAACGGGGCTACGAGCAGTACTTC.